The T cell receptor beta chain described here comes from a study of T cell responses to AZD1222 COVID-19 vaccine. Overall study: Doses given second, at about 4 or about 12 weeks, were pooled. General study findings and limits: Donors were chiefly white British, with a greater number of females, and clonal diversity was perhaps underestimated. Researchers took repertoire samples only after the peak T cell response had come. At baseline, just six AZD1222 recipients tested seropositive.

From germline, CDR1 is LGHDT and CDR2 YNNKEL (reference sequence). V gave up 1 base and J gave up 4 bases, with 11 bases separating them. The length of the CDR3 is 15 residues. A word on this clone: Its target is unknown.

Using immunoSEQ multiplex PCR, the repertoire was profiled, and TCRdb retains in-frame clones only, with some absent. The data contain about 110,000 clones, around 88% of them singletons. This sequence originates from an adult in good health. Here the sequenced sample was peripheral blood, taken on day 0 of AZD1222 vaccination. V gene TRBV3-1 (or the pseudogene TRBV3-2) combines with J gene TRBJ1-5, with unresolved D. CDR3 DNA: TGTGCCAGCAGCCAAGGAGGAGGGAATAATCAGCCCCAGCATTTT. This codes for CASSQGGGNNQPQHF.